These 27 T cell receptor beta chains originate from one sample sequenced in a study of shared clonotypes between healthy human individuals. The protocol was immunoSEQ multiplex PCR, while the TCRdb copy is restricted to in-frame clones and leaves out a portion. The profile shows 700,000 to 950,000 clones, 95% to 97% of them singletons. CD8 cells regarded as naive lacked CD45RO, were positively chosen for CCR7, and omitted terminally differentiated effector memory CD45RA+ cells. Sequencing input: naive CD8+ T cells sorted from blood. These receptors were taken from a man between 25 and 39 years old in good health.

This clone has just one count. The CDR3 here is CASSTRLAVFYNEQFF. The CDR3, as DNA: TGTGCCAGCAGCACCCGACTAGCGGTTTTCTACAATGAGCAGTTCTTC. The chain joins TRBV7-9 to TRBJ2-1, with 9 positions matching TRBD2. This CDR3 has 16 amino acids. J lost 3 bases, V lost 5 bases, and 8 bases had no gene match. The germline V gene encodes CDR1 SEHNR and CDR2 FQNEAQ (reference sequence).

The chain recombines TRBV27 with TRBJ2-1; D may correspond to TRBD1 or TRBD2 (5 bases each). The CDR3 runs 14 residues. V was clipped by 1 base and J by 7 bases, with 11 bases between them. Per germline, CDR1 MNHEY and CDR2 SMNVEV (reference sequence). The CDR3 loop is CASSLLTKGNEQFF. The CDR3 DNA is TGTGCCAGCAGTTTATTGACTAAGGGGAATGAGCAGTTCTTC.

V and J are TRBV25-1 and TRBJ1-4; D call uncertain. In germline, CDR1 is MGHDK, CDR2 SYGVNS. Trimming took 6 bases from V and 7 from J, leaving 6 bases between them. This CDR3 region has 11 residues. The CDR3 DNA follows: TGTGCCAGCAGGCGGGGTGAAAAACTGTTTTTT. This encodes CASRRGEKLFF. The full variable domain, in which reference TRBV25-1 and TRBJ1-4 provide the parts outside the CDR3, is EADIYQTPRYLVIGTGKKITLECSQTMGHDKMYWYQQDPGMELHLIHYSYGVNSTEKGDLSSESTVSRIRTEHFPLTLESARPSHTSQYLCASRRGEKLFFGSGTQLSVL.

This chain uses TRBV25-1 with TRBJ2-5; D not certain. The CDR3 sequence is 10 residues long. V was pared by 7 bases and J by 5 bases, with 5 bases between. Germline values: CDR1 MGHDK, CDR2 SYGVNS. The CDR3 reads CASKGETQYF. CDR3 coding DNA: TGTGCCAGCAAAGGGGAGACCCAGTACTTC.

V is TRBV6-5 and J is TRBJ1-4; D gene unclear. Deletions cut 6 bases from V and 5 bases from J, with 13 bases between. Germline V gene data show CDR1 as MNHEY and CDR2 as SVGAGI. The CDR3 is made up of 14 amino acids. CDR3 sequence (DNA): TGTGCCAGCAGCCCCGGGGTCCCCAATGAAAAACTGTTTTTT. It encodes CASSPGVPNEKLFF.

The sample holds one count of this clone. The J gene is TRBJ2-7, the V gene TRBV10-3; unclear D gene. Per the germline V gene, CDR1 is ENHRY and CDR2 is SYGVKD. The CDR3 totals 13 residues. The V end lost 2 bases, the J end lost 4 bases, and 9 bases lay between the germline ends. Written as DNA, the CDR3 is TGTGCCATCAGTGAGGGGGTGAGTTACGAGCAGTACTTC. This gives the protein CAISEGVSYEQYF.

The J gene is TRBJ2-1, the V gene TRBV11-2; perhaps TRBD1 as D (6 bases). The germline CDR1 and CDR2 sequences are SGHAT and FQNNGV. This CDR3 comprises 16 residues. The germline V and J ends were trimmed by 1 base and 5 bases, with 15 bases remaining between them. CDR3: CASSLVGQGKDNEQFF. Written as DNA, the CDR3 is TGTGCCAGCAGCTTAGTAGGGCAGGGGAAGGACAATGAGCAGTTCTTC.

The V call is TRBV28, the J call TRBJ1-1; 9 nucleotides match TRBD1. J gave up 4 bases and V 5 bases, and 5 bases lay outside the gene matches. CDR1 MDHEN and CDR2 SYDVKM come from the germline V gene. This CDR3 contains 14 residues. The CDR3 loop reads CASSRDRVVTEAFF. The CDR3 bases are TGTGCCAGCAGTCGGGACAGGGTGGTCACTGAAGCTTTCTTT.

V and J are TRBV7-8 and TRBJ2-1; 9 bases line up with TRBD1. J was trimmed by 15 bases and V by 2 bases; bases with no gene match: 14. CDR1 and CDR2 (germline): SGHVS, FQNEAQ. The CDR3 has 15 residues. CDR3 sequence reads: CASSLNPGGTGKLFF. The CDR3 nucleotides read TGTGCCAGCAGCTTAAATCCTGGGGGGACAGGGAAGTTGTTCTTC.

The chain links TRBV7-8 to TRBJ2-7; D gene unclear. Per the germline V gene, CDR1 is SGHVS and CDR2 is FQNEAQ. This CDR3 is 14 amino acids long. V dropped 0 bases and J dropped 2 bases, with 8 bases sitting between them. CDR3 DNA: TGTGCCAGCAGCTTAGCGAGCACAGCCTACGAGCAGTACTTC. Translation gives CASSLASTAYEQYF. The full variable domain, its missing parts supplied by reference TRBV7-8 and TRBJ2-7, is GAGVSQSPRYKVAKRGQDVALRCDPISGHVSLFWYQQALGQGPEFLTYFQNEAQLDKSGLPSDRFFAERPEGSVSTLKIQRTQQEDSAVYLCASSLASTAYEQYFGPGTRLTVT.

CDR3 bases: TGTGCCAGCAGGACGCTAGCGGAGTCCTACAATGAGCAGTTCTTC. Residues: CASRTLAESYNEQFF. This chain links TRBV5-4 with TRBJ2-1; the match to TRBD2 covers 7 bases. The length of the CDR3 is 15 residues. J lost 1 base, V lost 5 bases, and 6 bases had no gene match. CDR1 and CDR2 (germline): SGHNT, YYREEE (reference sequence).

The rearrangement links TRBV28 to TRBJ2-5; TRBD2 aligns across 9 bases. CDR3 size: 21 residues. The V gene's germline CDR1 is MDHEN and CDR2 SYDVKM. The trim removed 1 base at V and 0 bases at J, leaving 18 bases unmatched. Here the CDR3 reads CASSLSIHTTSGVRDQETQYF. CDR3 DNA: TGTGCCAGCAGTTTATCGATCCACACGACTAGCGGAGTAAGGGACCAAGAGACCCAGTACTTC.

This sequence joins TRBV5-1 and TRBJ1-3, with D uncertain. Germline V gene data show CDR1 as SGHRS and CDR2 as YFSETQ. The V and J ends lost 0 bases and 4 bases respectively, with 8 bases between them. The CDR3 loop spans 14 amino acids. CDR3 residues: CASSLDSPGNTIYF. In DNA form, the CDR3 reads TGCGCCAGCAGCTTGGACAGCCCAGGAAACACCATATATTTT.

The CDR3 coding sequence is TGTGCCTGGCTTCTATCTAGACAGGGGGCGATCTATGGCTACACCTTC. This sequence encodes CAWLLSRQGAIYGYTF. The chain recombines TRBV21-1 with TRBJ1-2; TRBD1 reflects the table's D call only, with no check against the DNA. TRBV21-1 is labeled a pseudogene. CDR3 length equals 16 residues.

The chain uses TRBV27 and TRBJ2-7; D might be TRBD2 (7 bases). The V end lost 0 bases, the J end lost 5 bases, and 14 bases lay between the germline ends. CDR3 size: 15 residues. The V gene's germline CDR1 is MNHEY and CDR2 SMNVEV (reference sequence). CDR3 region: CASSLSRGGRNEQYF. The DNA for the CDR3 is TGTGCCAGCAGTTTATCGAGGGGGGGAAGGAACGAGCAGTACTTC.

The chain couples TRBV27 to TRBJ2-7; D is ambiguous. From germline, CDR1 is MNHEY and CDR2 SMNVEV (reference sequence). Trimming left V 0 bases short and J 6 bases short, with 12 bases between. The CDR3 loop spans 14 amino acids. The CDR3 is CASSLSQTPLEQYF. The CDR3 region has the DNA TGTGCCAGCAGTTTATCGCAAACACCCCTCGAGCAGTACTTC.

V usage is TRBV5-1 and J usage is TRBJ1-1; D not certain. V lost 2 bases to trimming and J lost 2 bases, with 4 bases between them. The germline gives CDR1 SGHRS, CDR2 YFSETQ. The CDR3 totals 12 residues. This chain's CDR3 is CASSFLNTEAFF. The CDR3 coding sequence is TGCGCCAGCAGCTTCCTTAACACTGAAGCTTTCTTT.

The chain is built from TRBV5-4 and TRBJ2-7, with TRBD2 matching 7 bases. Germline V gives CDR1 SGHNT, CDR2 YYREEE (reference sequence). Trimming cost V 4 bases and J 0 bases; bases outside gene matches: 7. There are 15 residues in the CDR3. CDR3 sequence (DNA): TGTGCCAGCAGCCCAAGCGGGACCCACTCCTACGAGCAGTACTTC. This codes for CASSPSGTHSYEQYF.

The chain employs TRBV27 and TRBJ1-1, with D perhaps matching TRBD1 (5 bases). CDR3 length equals 15 residues. Germline V gives CDR1 MNHEY, CDR2 SMNVEV (reference sequence). The V end was cut by 0 bases, the J end by 1 base, with 9 bases between. In nucleotides, the CDR3 is TGTGCCAGCAGTTTATCATACCAGGGGAACACTGAAGCTTTCTTT. Translation gives CASSLSYQGNTEAFF.

CDR3 bases: TGCGCCAGCAGCCCCGTAGGGGCAAGGGTCGGCATTCAGTACTTC. Encoded protein: CASSPVGARVGIQYF. The chain couples TRBV4-1 to TRBJ2-4, with D perhaps TRBD1 (5 bases). The CDR3 contains 15 residues. Germline V gene data show CDR1 as MGHRA and CDR2 as YSYEKL. The V and J ends lost 4 bases and 9 bases respectively, with 19 bases between them.

Concerning this clone: Other DNA sequences in the sample encode the same CDR3. The chain carries TRBV18 and TRBJ2-7; D is unresolved. The V gene's germline CDR1 is KGHSH and CDR2 LQKENI. The CDR3 length is 14 residues. V lost 3 bases and J 4 bases, leaving 13 bases between the germline ends. The CDR3, as DNA: TGTGCCAGCTCACCGACCGGGCCCTCATACGAGCAGTACTTC. Residues: CASSPTGPSYEQYF.

V and J are TRBV28 and TRBJ2-7; D is perhaps TRBD1 (6 bases). CDR3 length equals 16 residues. V lost 7 bases to trimming and J lost 0 bases, with 19 bases between them. Per the germline V gene, CDR1 is MDHEN and CDR2 is SYDVKM. The CDR3 is CASKPPLQGSSYEQYF. The CDR3 DNA sequence: TGTGCCAGCAAACCACCACTGCAGGGGAGCTCCTACGAGCAGTACTTC. Full variable domain (outside the CDR3, taken from reference TRBV28 and TRBJ2-7): DVKVTQSSRYLVKRTGEKVFLECVQDMDHENMFWYRQDPGLGLRLIYFSYDVKMKEKGDIPEGYSVSREKKERFSLILESASTNQTSMYLCASKPPLQGSSYEQYFGPGTRLTVT.

This chain connects TRBV11-2 to TRBJ1-5; D not certain. Germline assignment: CDR1 SGHAT and CDR2 FQNNGV. CDR3 length: 14 amino acids. V lost 2 bases and J lost 4, with 9 bases in between. The CDR3 reads CASSLSIGNQPQHF. The DNA for the CDR3 is TGTGCCAGCAGCTTATCTATCGGGAATCAGCCCCAGCATTTT.

To note about this clone: One junction end does not reproduce the germline sequence, and a read error may be involved. The chain recombines TRBV7-7 with TRBJ2-3; TRBD2 matches 8 bases. CDR3 length: 17 amino acids. Germline values: CDR1 SSHAT, CDR2 FNYEAQ (reference sequence). DNA of the CDR3: TGTGCTAGCAGCTTAGGGATAGCGGGATCGGGCACAGATACGCAGTATTTT. Translated: CASSLGIAGSGTDTQYF.

The chain recombines TRBV21-1 with TRBJ1-5; the D call in the table, TRBD1, was not verified against the DNA. TRBV21-1 is assigned pseudogene status. CDR3 size: 14 residues. The CDR3 loop is CASSKERGRQPQHF. CDR3 coding DNA: TGTGCCAGCAGCAAAGAAAGGGGGCGTCAGCCCCAGCATTTT.

The chain joins TRBV6-1 to TRBJ2-1; 7 positions match TRBD2. The CDR3 totals 16 residues. The germline V gene has CDR1 MNHNS and CDR2 SASEGT. J gave up 2 bases and V 1 base, and 5 bases lay outside the gene matches. The CDR3 nucleotides read TGTGCCAGCAGTGAAGTCGGGACTAATCCCTACAATGAGCAGTTCTTC. Translation: CASSEVGTNPYNEQFF.

Here the CDR3 reads CASSLELSSGANVLTF. The CDR3 DNA sequence: TGTGCCAGCAGCTTGGAATTGTCCTCTGGGGCCAACGTCCTGACTTTC. The chain joins TRBV5-4 to TRBJ2-6; D not resolved. The CDR3 spans 16 residues. Germline V gene sequence: CDR1 SGHNT, CDR2 YYREEE (reference sequence). V shed 0 bases and J shed 0 bases, with 7 bases lying between them.